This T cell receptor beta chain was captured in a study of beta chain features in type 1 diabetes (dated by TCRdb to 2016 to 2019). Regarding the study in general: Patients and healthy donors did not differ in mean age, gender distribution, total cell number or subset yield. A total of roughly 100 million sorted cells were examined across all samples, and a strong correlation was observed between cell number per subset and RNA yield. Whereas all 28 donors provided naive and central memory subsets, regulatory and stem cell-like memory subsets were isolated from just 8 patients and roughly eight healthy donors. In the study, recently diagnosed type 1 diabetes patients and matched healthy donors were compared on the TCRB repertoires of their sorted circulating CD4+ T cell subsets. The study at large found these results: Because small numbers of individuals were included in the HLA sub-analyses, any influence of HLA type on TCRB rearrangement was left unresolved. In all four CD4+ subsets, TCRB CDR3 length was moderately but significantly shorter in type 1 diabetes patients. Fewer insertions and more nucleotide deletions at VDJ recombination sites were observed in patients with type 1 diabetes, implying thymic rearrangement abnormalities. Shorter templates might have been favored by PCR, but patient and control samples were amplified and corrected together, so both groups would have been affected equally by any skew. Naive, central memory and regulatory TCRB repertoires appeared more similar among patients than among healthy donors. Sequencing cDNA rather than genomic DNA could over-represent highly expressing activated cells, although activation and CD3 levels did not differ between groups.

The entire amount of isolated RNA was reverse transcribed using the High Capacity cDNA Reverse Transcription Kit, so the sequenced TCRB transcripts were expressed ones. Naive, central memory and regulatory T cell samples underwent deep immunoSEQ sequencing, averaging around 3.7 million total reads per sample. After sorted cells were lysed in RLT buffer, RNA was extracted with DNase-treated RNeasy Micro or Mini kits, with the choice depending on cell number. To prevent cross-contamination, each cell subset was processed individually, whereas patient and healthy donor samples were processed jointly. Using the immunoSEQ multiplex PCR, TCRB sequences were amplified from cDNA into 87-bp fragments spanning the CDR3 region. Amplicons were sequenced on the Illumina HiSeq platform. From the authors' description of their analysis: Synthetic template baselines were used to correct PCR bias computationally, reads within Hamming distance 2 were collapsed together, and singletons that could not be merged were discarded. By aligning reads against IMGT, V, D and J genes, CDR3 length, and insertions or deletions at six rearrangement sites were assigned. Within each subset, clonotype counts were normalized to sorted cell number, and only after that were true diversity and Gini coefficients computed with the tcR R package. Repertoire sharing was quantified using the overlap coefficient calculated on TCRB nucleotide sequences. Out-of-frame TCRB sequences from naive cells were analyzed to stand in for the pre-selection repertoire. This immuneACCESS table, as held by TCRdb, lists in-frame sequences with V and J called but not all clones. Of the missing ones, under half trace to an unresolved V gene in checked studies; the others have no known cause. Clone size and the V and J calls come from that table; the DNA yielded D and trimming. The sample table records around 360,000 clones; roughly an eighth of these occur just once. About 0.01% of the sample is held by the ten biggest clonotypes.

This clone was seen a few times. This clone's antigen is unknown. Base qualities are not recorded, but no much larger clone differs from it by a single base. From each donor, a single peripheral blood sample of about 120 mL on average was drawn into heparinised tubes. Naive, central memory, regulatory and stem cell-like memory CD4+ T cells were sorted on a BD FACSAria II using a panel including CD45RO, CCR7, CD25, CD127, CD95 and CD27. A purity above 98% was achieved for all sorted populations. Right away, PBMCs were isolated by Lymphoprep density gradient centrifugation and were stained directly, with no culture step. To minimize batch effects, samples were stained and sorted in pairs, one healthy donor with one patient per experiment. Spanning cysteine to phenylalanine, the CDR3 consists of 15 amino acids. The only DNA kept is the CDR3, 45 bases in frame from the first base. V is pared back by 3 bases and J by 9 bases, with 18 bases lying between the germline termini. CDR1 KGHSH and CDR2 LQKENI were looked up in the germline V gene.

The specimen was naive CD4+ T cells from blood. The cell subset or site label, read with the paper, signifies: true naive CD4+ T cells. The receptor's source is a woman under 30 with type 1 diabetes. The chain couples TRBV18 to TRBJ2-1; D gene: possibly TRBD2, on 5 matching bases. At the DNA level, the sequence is TGTGCCAGCTCACCGAATCCAGGCCGGGCGGGTGAGCAGTTCTTC. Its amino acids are CASSPNPGRAGEQFF.